The following is a T cell receptor beta chain sequence with its context. Its target is unknown. The data were taken from a study of graft-versus-host responses after intestinal transplantation. Study-wide context: Transplantation in recipients was multivisceral, liver-intestinal, or isolated intestinal. Each patient got anti-thymocyte globulin induction, then tacrolimus and steroids for roughly 3 years. Study-wide findings and caveats: Researchers found GvH clones in recipient marrow, and some showed up first in ileum or blood. Early post-transplant HvG declines showed an association with peak circulating GvH clone levels.

Trimming took 2 bases from V and 0 from J, leaving 14 bases between them. This CDR3 contains 18 residues. Germline lookup yields CDR1 SGHAT and CDR2 FQNNGV. Data came from immunoSEQ multiplex PCR; TCRdb stores just in-frame clones and leaves some out. This sample yields 77,000 or so clones, of which around 92% are seen a single time; approximately 0.64% belongs to the top ten. The sample here was PBMCs, taken 98 days after intestinal transplantation. The J gene is TRBJ2-6, the V gene TRBV11-2; D gene ambiguous. The receptor's source is a human patient who received an intestinal transplant, so some T cells may come from the graft donor. Here the CDR3 DNA reads TGTGCCAGCAGCTTATTCCCGTTTCTAAGCTCTGGGGCCAACGTCCTGACTTTC. Protein product: CASSLFPFLSSGANVLTF.